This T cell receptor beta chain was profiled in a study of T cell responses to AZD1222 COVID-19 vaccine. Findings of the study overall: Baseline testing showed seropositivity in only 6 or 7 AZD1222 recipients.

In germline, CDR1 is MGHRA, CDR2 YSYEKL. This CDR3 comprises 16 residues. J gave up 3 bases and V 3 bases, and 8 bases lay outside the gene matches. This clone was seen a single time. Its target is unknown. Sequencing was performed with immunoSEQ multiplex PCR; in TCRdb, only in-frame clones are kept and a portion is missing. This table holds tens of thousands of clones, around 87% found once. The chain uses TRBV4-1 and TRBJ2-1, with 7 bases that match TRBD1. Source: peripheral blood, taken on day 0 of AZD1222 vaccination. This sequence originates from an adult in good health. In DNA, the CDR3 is TGCGCCAGCAGCCATGGGGACAGCGGCAGCTACAATGAGCAGTTCTTC. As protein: CASSHGDSGSYNEQFF.